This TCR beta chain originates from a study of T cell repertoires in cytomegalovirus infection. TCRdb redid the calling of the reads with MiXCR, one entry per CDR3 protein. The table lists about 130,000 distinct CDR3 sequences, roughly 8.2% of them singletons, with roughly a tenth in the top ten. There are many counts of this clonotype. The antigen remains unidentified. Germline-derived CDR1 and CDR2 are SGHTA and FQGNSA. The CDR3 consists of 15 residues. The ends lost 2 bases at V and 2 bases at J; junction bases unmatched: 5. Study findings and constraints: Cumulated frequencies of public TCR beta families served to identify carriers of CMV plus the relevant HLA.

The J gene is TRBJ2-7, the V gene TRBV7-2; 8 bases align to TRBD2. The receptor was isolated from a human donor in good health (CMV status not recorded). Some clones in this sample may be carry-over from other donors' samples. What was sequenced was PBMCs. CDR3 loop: CASSLTSGGPYEQYF. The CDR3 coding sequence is TGTGCCAGCAGCTTAACGTCGGGGGGGCCCTACGAGCAGTACTTC.